The 30 T cell receptor beta chains below were found in one sample sequenced in a study of STAT5B mutations in CD4+ large granular lymphocyte leukemia. The data were produced by immunoSEQ multiplex PCR, yet TCRdb's version contains in-frame clones alone and is incomplete. The sample records under 35,000 clones, around 84% being singletons. The specimen sequenced was CD4+ T cells from blood buffy coats. These TCRs come from a human donor in good health.

The chain is built from TRBV19 and TRBJ1-1; 7 bases agree with TRBD1. This CDR3 comprises 15 residues. In germline, CDR1 is LNHDA, CDR2 SQIVND (reference sequence). Trimming at V came to 4 bases and at J to 4 bases, leaving 9 bases not matched to a gene. The CDR3 protein is CASSTQQGSTTEAFF. The CDR3 DNA follows: TGTGCCAGTAGTACTCAACAGGGGAGTACCACTGAAGCTTTCTTT.

The V and J genes are TRBV5-1 and TRBJ2-5; the match to TRBD2 covers 9 bases. V lost 4 bases and J lost 0; bases outside the gene matches: 10. Germline assignment: CDR1 SGHRS and CDR2 YFSETQ. The CDR3 consists of 17 residues. DNA of the CDR3: TGCGCCAGCAGCCCGGCGGGGCGGGGGGGGAACCAAGAGACCCAGTACTTC. Amino acid sequence: CASSPAGRGGNQETQYF. The full variable domain, completed using reference TRBV5-1 and TRBJ2-5, is KAGVTQTPRYLIKTRGQQVTLSCSPISGHRSVSWYQQTPGQGLQFLFEYFSETQRNKGNFPGRFSGRQFSNSRSEMNVSTLELGDSALYLCASSPAGRGGNQETQYFGPGTRLLVL.

The J gene is TRBJ2-3, the V gene TRBV27; possibly TRBD1 for D (5 bases). Germline V gives CDR1 MNHEY, CDR2 SMNVEV (reference sequence). This CDR3 region has 15 residues. Trimming stripped 0 bases from V and 0 bases from J, with 7 bases between. The CDR3 DNA follows: TGTGCCAGCAGTTTATCATACAGGAGCACAGATACGCAGTATTTT. This gives the protein CASSLSYRSTDTQYF.

This clone was detected once. This chain links TRBV5-4 with TRBJ2-2; TRBD1 agrees at 10 bases. Germline V gives CDR1 SGHNT, CDR2 YYREEE (reference sequence). Trimming at V came to 4 bases and at J to 5 bases, leaving 5 bases not matched to a gene. This CDR3 is 15 amino acids long. The chain's CDR3 is CASSPGQGKTGELFF. The CDR3 bases are TGTGCCAGCAGCCCGGGACAGGGGAAAACCGGGGAGCTGTTTTTT.

J is TRBJ1-5 and V is TRBV6-1; TRBD1 aligns across 7 bases. J gave up 7 bases and V 8 bases, and 5 bases lay outside the gene matches. Germline-derived CDR1 and CDR2 are MNHNS and SASEGT. The CDR3 spans 12 residues. CDR3 nucleotide sequence: TGTGCCAGCGATAGGGGGCGGCAGCCCCAGCATTTT. This gives the protein CASDRGRQPQHF.

The chain is built from TRBV6-1 and TRBJ2-7; the D is unclear. Trimming took 7 bases from V and 2 from J, leaving 12 bases between them. The CDR3 has 13 residues. CDR1 and CDR2 (germline): MNHNS, SASEGT. The CDR3 nucleotides read TGTGCCAGCATGAAGCAGGCTCCCTACGAGCAGTACTTC. Translation gives CASMKQAPYEQYF.

The chain carries TRBV11-2 and TRBJ2-3, with D possibly being TRBD1 or TRBD2 (5 bases each). Germline loops: CDR1 SGHAT, CDR2 FQNNGV. Trimming removed 3 bases at V and 1 base at J, with 11 bases between. The CDR3 runs to 15 residues. CDR3 DNA sequence: TGTGCCAGCAGCTTTGGGACGGGACGCACAGATACGCAGTATTTT. It yields the protein CASSFGTGRTDTQYF.

This clone was detected a few times. The genes are TRBV4-3 and TRBJ2-2; the D gene is possibly TRBD2 (6 bases). V was shortened by 4 bases and J by 1 base, with 10 bases between the two germline ends. CDR3 length equals 15 residues. The germline CDR1 and CDR2 sequences are LGHNA and YSLEER. In DNA, the CDR3 is TGCGCCAGCAGCCCCGGGACTCAGAACACCGGGGAGCTGTTTTTT. This gives the protein CASSPGTQNTGELFF.

The chain combines TRBV27 with TRBJ2-1; 8 positions match TRBD2. The CDR3 runs 16 residues. Germline V gene lookup returns CDR1 MNHEY and CDR2 SMNVEV (reference sequence). The trim removed 2 bases at V and 7 bases at J, leaving 10 bases unmatched. This CDR3 reads CASSLVGSGVMNEQFF. CDR3 DNA: TGTGCCAGCAGTTTAGTGGGTAGCGGGGTAATGAATGAGCAGTTCTTC.

This clone was picked up a small number of times. This chain links TRBV10-1 with TRBJ2-3; D not resolved. The CDR3 spans 13 residues. The germline CDR1 and CDR2 sequences are WNHNN and SYGVQD (reference sequence). V was cut by 4 bases and J by 9 bases, with 14 bases left in between. CDR3 sequence reads: CASSAVWGLTQYF. The CDR3 DNA reads TGCGCCAGCAGTGCGGTATGGGGATTGACGCAGTATTTT.

V usage is TRBV28 and J usage is TRBJ1-1, with D hard to call. V was shortened by 2 bases and J by 8 bases, with 6 bases between the two germline ends. This CDR3 has 11 residues. Germline V lookup: CDR1 MDHEN, CDR2 SYDVKM. DNA for the CDR3: TGTGCCAGCAGTTTACGAAAAGAAGCTTTCTTT. This codes for CASSLRKEAFF.

V gene TRBV19 combines with J gene TRBJ1-5, with 7 bases identical to TRBD1. This CDR3 is 18 amino acids long. V was clipped by 2 bases and J by 0 bases; unmatched bases: 10. From germline, CDR1 is LNHDA and CDR2 SQIVND (reference sequence). CDR3 DNA sequence: TGTGCCAGTAGTATAATCAGGGGGGGCTCAAATAGCAATCAGCCCCAGCATTTT. Translation: CASSIIRGGSNSNQPQHF.

The chain employs TRBV6-5 and TRBJ2-1; the match to TRBD1 covers 7 bases. This CDR3 has 15 amino acids. CDR1 and CDR2 from the germline V gene are MNHEY and SVGAGI. With V trimmed by 7 bases and J by 6 bases, 12 bases remained unmatched. CDR3: CASTQLRTGSNEQFF. The CDR3 bases are TGTGCCAGCACCCAACTGAGGACAGGTTCCAATGAGCAGTTCTTC.

V gene TRBV7-2 combines with J gene TRBJ2-1, with TRBD2 matching over 13 bases. The CDR3 consists of 17 residues. Trimming took 5 bases from V and 2 from J; bases not matched to a gene: 6. Germline V gene sequence: CDR1 SGHTA, CDR2 FQGNSA. The CDR3 region has the DNA TGTGCCAGCAGCCCCGGACTAGCGGGAGTACCCTACAATGAGCAGTTCTTC. Amino acids: CASSPGLAGVPYNEQFF. Variable domain in full (rest from reference TRBV7-2 and TRBJ2-1): GAGVSQSPSNKVTEKGKDVELRCDPISGHTALYWYRQSLGQGLEFLIYFQGNSAPDKSGLPSDRFSAERTGGSVSTLTIQRTQQEDSAVYLCASSPGLAGVPYNEQFFGPGTRLTVL.

The chain couples TRBV11-3 to TRBJ2-1, with D possibly TRBD2 on 6 matching bases. V was shortened by 4 bases and J by 12 bases, with 16 bases between the two germline ends. The CDR3 length is 13 residues. Germline-derived CDR1 and CDR2 are SGHNT and YENEEA. The CDR3 protein is CASSSDRDSLQFF. DNA for the CDR3: TGTGCCAGCAGCTCCGACCGGGACTCACTGCAGTTCTTC.

V gene TRBV19 combines with J gene TRBJ2-2, with D possibly matching TRBD2 (6 bases). CDR3 length: 16 residues. Trimming took 4 bases from V and 1 from J, leaving 13 bases between them. CDR1 LNHDA and CDR2 SQIVND come from the germline V gene (reference sequence). CDR3 region: CASSKTERVNTGELFF. The CDR3 coding sequence is TGTGCCAGTAGTAAGACGGAGCGGGTGAACACCGGGGAGCTGTTTTTT. Based on the CDR3 plus reference TRBV19 and TRBJ2-2, the full variable domain is DGGITQSPKYLFRKEGQNVTLSCEQNLNHDAMYWYRQDPGQGLRLIYYSQIVNDFQKGDIAEGYSVSREKKESFPLTVTSAQKNPTAFYLCASSKTERVNTGELFFGEGSRLTVL.

The chain employs TRBV6-1 and TRBJ1-1; 9 positions match TRBD1. With 6 bases clipped from V and 11 bases from J, the junction kept 10 bases outside the gene matches. The CDR3 is made up of 13 amino acids. Germline V gives CDR1 MNHNS, CDR2 SASEGT. The CDR3 DNA sequence: TGTGCCAGCAGCGTCGACCGGGACAGGGTGGCTTTCTTT. This gives the protein CASSVDRDRVAFF.

This chain joins TRBV30 and TRBJ1-3; D gene uncertain. V was shortened by 0 bases and J by 0 bases, with 21 bases between the two germline ends. The length of the CDR3 is 19 residues. Germline-derived CDR1 and CDR2 are GTSNPN and SVGIG (reference sequence). The CDR3, as DNA: TGTGCCTGGAGTGTACTGGGGTACGGGCAGATAGACTCTGGAAACACCATATATTTT. Its translation is CAWSVLGYGQIDSGNTIYF.

The V gene is TRBV11-2, the J gene TRBJ2-5; D gene unclear. Trimming took 1 base from V and 1 from J, leaving 7 bases between them. The CDR3 has 14 residues. Germline V gives CDR1 SGHAT, CDR2 FQNNGV. Here the CDR3 reads CASSLGNRQETQYF. CDR3 bases: TGTGCCAGCAGCTTAGGCAACCGCCAAGAGACCCAGTACTTC.

This clone was observed a handful of times. The rearrangement uses TRBV5-1 and TRBJ1-6; 7 bases are shared with TRBD1. The V and J ends lost 6 bases and 10 bases, in that order; junction bases with no gene match: 10. The CDR3 runs 14 residues. Germline-derived CDR1 and CDR2 are SGHRS and YFSETQ. The CDR3 loop reads CASKLGGGESPLHF. Here the CDR3 DNA reads TGCGCCAGCAAACTGGGAGGGGGCGAGTCACCCCTCCACTTT.

This clone was picked up a small number of times. V and J are TRBV5-4 and TRBJ1-1; D gene ambiguous. The CDR3 contains 14 residues. The germline V gene has CDR1 SGHNT and CDR2 YYREEE (reference sequence). Trimming took 1 base from V and 2 from J, leaving 9 bases between them. The CDR3 DNA reads TGTGCCAGCAGCTTGAGCGGCACCAACACTGAAGCTTTCTTT. Translation: CASSLSGTNTEAFF. The whole variable domain, filled in from reference TRBV5-4 and TRBJ1-1, reads ETGVTQSPTHLIKTRGQQVTLRCSSQSGHNTVSWYQQALGQGPQFIFQYYREEENGRGNFPPRFSGLQFPNYSSELNVNALELDDSALYLCASSLSGTNTEAFFGQGTRLTVV.

Here the CDR3 reads CASSPGLVYEQYF. CDR3 nucleotide sequence: TGTGCCAGCAGCCCGGGACTAGTCTACGAGCAGTACTTC. The chain carries TRBV5-4 and TRBJ2-7, with 8 bases that match TRBD2. J gave up 3 bases and V 4 bases, and 3 bases lay outside the gene matches. Per germline, CDR1 SGHNT and CDR2 YYREEE (reference sequence). The CDR3 runs to 13 residues.

This chain links TRBV28 with TRBJ2-3; TRBD1 or TRBD2 may be the D gene (5 bases each). The CDR3 has 12 residues. The germline V gene has CDR1 MDHEN and CDR2 SYDVKM. V lost 2 bases to trimming and J lost 13 bases, with 13 bases between them. In nucleotides, the CDR3 is TGTGCCAGCAGTTTAGATGGGGGTAGAAAGTATTTT. Translation: CASSLDGGRKYF.

This clone appeared a few times. The chain joins TRBV19 to TRBJ1-1; 9 bases map to TRBD1. From germline, CDR1 is LNHDA and CDR2 SQIVND (reference sequence). There are 12 residues in the CDR3. With V trimmed by 5 bases and J by 5 bases, 0 bases remained unmatched. CDR3 amino acids: CASSDRGTEAFF. As DNA, the CDR3 is TGTGCCAGTAGTGACAGGGGGACTGAAGCTTTCTTT.

The genes are TRBV15 and TRBJ1-5, with 9 nucleotides matching TRBD1. CDR3 length: 17 amino acids. V dropped 3 bases and J dropped 1; count of bases not matched to a gene: 7. CDR1 and CDR2 (germline): LNHNV, YYDKDF (reference sequence). Here the CDR3 DNA reads TGTGCCACCAGCAGGGATACAGGGGGCGAAAGCAATCAGCCCCAGCATTTT. Residues: CATSRDTGGESNQPQHF.

The rearrangement links TRBV14 to TRBJ2-3; no reliable D call. This CDR3 contains 14 residues. Between the trimmed V and J ends, which lost 4 bases and 4 bases, there was a span of 12 bases. CDR1 and CDR2 (germline): SGHDN, FVKESK. The chain's CDR3 is CASSLSRPPDTQYF. In DNA form, the CDR3 reads TGTGCCAGCAGCCTTTCACGGCCCCCAGATACGCAGTATTTT.

The rearrangement links TRBV7-2 to TRBJ1-1; TRBD1 agrees at 7 bases. Trimming at V came to 5 bases and at J to 6 bases, leaving 6 bases not matched to a gene. Per germline, CDR1 SGHTA and CDR2 FQGNSA. This CDR3 region has 13 residues. The CDR3 reads CASSEGASPEAFF. CDR3 coding DNA: TGTGCCAGCAGCGAGGGGGCGTCCCCTGAAGCTTTCTTT.

Only a few counts were recorded for this clone. The genes are TRBV19 and TRBJ1-4, with 8 bases aligning to TRBD1. V gave up 7 bases and J gave up 8 bases; unmatched junction bases: 12. Germline assignment: CDR1 LNHDA and CDR2 SQIVND (reference sequence). The CDR3 has 15 residues. The DNA of the CDR3 is TGTGCCAGTACCCCCGTGGACAGGGTGGGAGAAAAACTGTTTTTT. This sequence encodes CASTPVDRVGEKLFF.

This chain links TRBV6-1 with TRBJ2-7; D possibly matches TRBD1 or TRBD2 (5 bases each). CDR1 and CDR2 (germline): MNHNS, SASEGT. The length of the CDR3 is 14 residues. Trimming cost V 7 bases and J 4 bases, with 17 bases left between them. The CDR3 DNA follows: TGTGCCAGCAATACAAGGGACGGAGAATACGAGCAGTACTTC. Translated, it gives CASNTRDGEYEQYF.

The CDR3 nucleotides read TGCGCCAGCAGCCAGGGATATGGCAGGGCCCATGAGCAGTTCTTC. Translated: CASSQGYGRAHEQFF. The chain recombines TRBV4-1 with TRBJ2-1; maybe TRBD1 (5 bases). The length of the CDR3 is 15 residues. The ends were cut back, 3 bases at V and 8 bases at J, with 17 bases in the middle. Germline V CDR1 and CDR2: MGHRA, YSYEKL.